Following are 14 T cell receptor beta chains from one sample sequenced in a study of cytomegalovirus exposure and HLA in healthy donors. PCR involved 60 Vbeta and 13 Jbeta primers. This table comes from immunoSEQ multiplex PCR, and its TCRdb copy is limited to in-frame clones, with some not included. This sample has 200,000 to 250,000 clones; 75% to 90% occur once, and the top ten carry about 2.5%. The sequenced sample consisted of PBMCs. Every receptor here comes from a woman in her thirties or forties in good health and CMV-seronegative.

The chain recombines TRBV7-3 with TRBJ2-3; D gene uncertain. V was clipped by 5 bases and J by 0 bases, with 9 bases between them. This CDR3 spans 14 amino acids. In germline, CDR1 is SGHTA, CDR2 FQGTGA. This chain's CDR3 is CASSPLSSTDTQYF. The CDR3 region has the DNA TGTGCCAGCAGCCCCCTCAGTAGCACAGATACGCAGTATTTT.

The chain is built from TRBV6-5 and TRBJ1-1; 9 bases map to TRBD1. This CDR3 region has 15 residues. Germline V CDR1 and CDR2: MNHEY, SVGAGI. V trimming: 4 bases; J trimming: 6 bases; junction bases outside the gene matches: 9. The CDR3 region is CASSSNRGLGAEAFF. The DNA of the CDR3 is TGTGCCAGCAGTTCTAACAGGGGGCTGGGGGCTGAAGCTTTCTTT.

V and J are TRBV4-1 and TRBJ2-7, with TRBD2 as a possible D gene (5 bases). V shed 1 base and J shed 2 bases, with 18 bases lying between them. The CDR3 sequence is 17 residues long. Germline V lookup: CDR1 MGHRA, CDR2 YSYEKL. The CDR3 region is CASSQGAGLGPTYEQYF. CDR3 nucleotides: TGCGCCAGCAGCCAAGGGGCTGGACTTGGCCCAACCTACGAGCAGTACTTC.

The CDR3: CAWSVRGGVRTDTQYF. Written as DNA, the CDR3 is TGTGCCTGGAGTGTACGGGGGGGCGTTCGAACAGATACGCAGTATTTT. This chain joins TRBV30 and TRBJ2-3; 8 nucleotides match TRBD2. V dropped 0 bases and J dropped 3; count of bases not matched to a gene: 8. Germline V gene lookup returns CDR1 GTSNPN and CDR2 SVGIG (reference sequence). The CDR3 consists of 16 residues.

The CDR3, as DNA: TGTGCCAGCAGCCCAAAGGGGGAGGGAGCCTACGAGCAGTACTTC. Its translation is CASSPKGEGAYEQYF. V is TRBV7-9 and J is TRBJ2-7; D may be TRBD2 (7 bases). The CDR3 is 15 residues long. The germline CDR1 and CDR2 sequences are SEHNR and FQNEAQ (reference sequence). The V and J ends lost 5 bases and 2 bases respectively, with 16 bases between them.

The chain employs TRBV4-1 and TRBJ2-3; D perhaps matches TRBD1 (6 bases). Germline values: CDR1 MGHRA, CDR2 YSYEKL. Trimming shortened V by 4 bases and J by 3 bases, and 14 bases separated the two germline ends. This CDR3 is built from 15 residues. This chain's CDR3 is CASSPQGIGTDTQYF. For the CDR3, the DNA is TGCGCCAGCAGCCCCCAGGGGATTGGGACAGATACGCAGTATTTT.

The chain has TRBV7-6 and TRBJ2-7; a possible D gene is TRBD2 (5 bases). Germline V gene sequence: CDR1 SGHVS, CDR2 FNYEAQ. There are 16 residues in the CDR3. Trimming removed 5 bases at V and 2 bases at J, with 19 bases between. In DNA form, the CDR3 reads TGTGCCAGCAGCCCCTGGCGGGCAGGAGGTACCTACGAGCAGTACTTC. Protein product: CASSPWRAGGTYEQYF.

The chain employs TRBV7-2 and TRBJ1-2; 10 bases are a match to TRBD1. Trimming at V came to 1 base and at J to 3 bases, leaving 8 bases not matched to a gene. The CDR3 extends over 17 amino acids. Germline assignment: CDR1 SGHTA and CDR2 FQGNSA. The CDR3: CASSLEVRTGGDYGYTF. CDR3 sequence (DNA): TGTGCCAGCAGCTTAGAGGTCCGGACAGGGGGAGACTATGGCTACACCTTC.

The chain joins TRBV7-9 to TRBJ2-7; 7 bases are shared with TRBD2. The V and J ends lost 1 base and 3 bases, in that order; junction bases with no gene match: 15. The length of the CDR3 is 18 residues. In germline, CDR1 is SEHNR, CDR2 FQNEAQ (reference sequence). This chain's CDR3 is CASSLGSSGAGLDYEQYF. The CDR3 coding sequence is TGTGCCAGCAGCTTAGGGTCCTCGGGAGCGGGACTTGACTACGAGCAGTACTTC.

This clone came up once. In DNA form, the CDR3 reads TGTGCCAGCAGCTCCTGGACTAGCGGGAGGGGCACAGATACGCAGTATTTT. It specifies CASSSWTSGRGTDTQYF. This chain joins TRBV7-9 and TRBJ2-3; 15 nucleotides align to TRBD2. V lost 4 bases to trimming and J lost 1 base; unmatched junction nucleotides: 3. The germline V gene has CDR1 SEHNR and CDR2 FQNEAQ (reference sequence). The CDR3 contains 17 residues.

The chain joins TRBV27 to TRBJ2-2, with D uncertain. V was shortened by 3 bases and J by 4 bases, with 9 bases between the two germline ends. The CDR3 has 14 amino acids. Per germline, CDR1 MNHEY and CDR2 SMNVEV (reference sequence). CDR3 loop: CASSFRLGTGELFF. The CDR3 DNA is TGTGCCAGCAGTTTTCGCCTCGGCACCGGGGAGCTGTTTTTT.

This chain uses TRBV28 with TRBJ2-3, with 15 bases matching TRBD2. CDR3 length equals 17 residues. The J segment lost 2 bases and the V segment lost 8 bases, leaving 8 bases of the junction unmatched. The germline V gene has CDR1 MDHEN and CDR2 SYDVKM. The CDR3 coding sequence is TGTGCCAGCGATCTAGGGACTAGCGGGAGGTTCACAGATACGCAGTATTTT. Translation: CASDLGTSGRFTDTQYF. The full variable domain, its missing parts supplied by reference TRBV28 and TRBJ2-3, is DVKVTQSSRYLVKRTGEKVFLECVQDMDHENMFWYRQDPGLGLRLIYFSYDVKMKEKGDIPEGYSVSREKKERFSLILESASTNQTSMYLCASDLGTSGRFTDTQYFGPGTRLTVL.

The V call is TRBV5-6, the J call TRBJ1-2, with D possibly being TRBD1 (6 bases). Germline CDR1 SGHDT, CDR2 YYEEEE. With 4 bases removed from V and 11 bases from J, the gap between germline ends came to 12 bases. CDR3 size: 11 residues. CDR3 sequence reads: CASSARGFYTF. DNA for the CDR3: TGTGCCAGCAGCGCCAGGGGTTTTTACACCTTC.

This chain uses TRBV28 with TRBJ2-1, with 8 bases matching TRBD1. J was trimmed by 9 bases and V by 8 bases; bases with no gene match: 9. There are 13 residues in the CDR3. Germline CDR1 is MDHEN and CDR2 is SYDVKM. DNA of the CDR3: TGTGCCAGCCATACAGGGGGGCACGGTGAGCAGTTCTTC. Its translation is CASHTGGHGEQFF.